By share, the clone carrying this T cell receptor (beta chain) ranks as medium-sized. The sample comes from a study of HIV-infected patients and healthy controls. Study-level information: Early therapy brought no consistent CD8 count shift, though the CD4:CD8 ratio rose a little. Total CDR3 counts per chain did not differ significantly between patients and controls.

Reverse transcription used about 510 ng RNA and constant-region primers for alpha and beta. Alpha and beta chain libraries were made separately by chain-specific third strand synthesis with multiplexing indices. MiXCR, run by TCRdb on the 5' RACE reads, gives a single entry per CDR3 protein. Here the sample spans 15,000 to 20,000 distinct CDR3 sequences, 8.5% to 9% being singletons. With 5 bases removed from V and 8 bases from J, the gap between germline ends came to 13 bases. CDR1 SGHAT and CDR2 FQDESV come from the germline V gene (reference sequence). The CDR3 covers 13 residues. Antiretroviral therapy had run roughly three months, about 14 weeks, before follow-up blood collection. All unsorted peripheral T cells were captured because whole blood was used without fractionation. Enrollment excluded donors with tumors, hepatitis B or C, or recent vaccination.

Sequenced here: blood, sampled during antiretroviral therapy. The chain combines TRBV11-1 with TRBJ1-5, with D possibly matching TRBD1 (5 bases). The clonotype originates from an adult with HIV infection. In nucleotides, the CDR3 is TGTGCCAGCAGCCCTACAGGTGAAAAGCCCCAGCATTTT. Protein product: CASSPTGEKPQHF.